These T cell receptor beta chains were read from a single sample in a study of monozygotic twins with inflammatory bowel disease. TCRdb reanalyzed the 5' RACE reads, giving one entry per CDR3 protein sequence and no DNA. The repertoire table contains fewer than 400,000 distinct CDR3 sequences. Sequences were obtained from blood. These receptors were obtained from a human donor with ulcerative colitis or Crohn's disease, or a healthy co-twin of an affected twin (not recorded which). Both conserved end residues are part of each CDR3.

v_gene: TRBV20-1; j_gene: TRBJ2-7; CDR3aa: CSARSRLAGGGPTIFYF
v_gene: TRBV28; j_gene: TRBJ2-7; CDR3aa: CASSSPGTSPYEQYF
v_gene: TRBV3-1; j_gene: TRBJ2-7; CDR3aa: CASSQGLASYEQYF
v_gene: TRBV28; j_gene: TRBJ2-7; CDR3aa: CASTPHLPGGSYEQYF
v_gene: TRBV4-3; j_gene: TRBJ2-1; CDR3aa: CASSQAEGGNEQFF
v_gene: TRBV12-3/TRBV12-4; j_gene: TRBJ2-4; CDR3aa: CASSLSPQGGQYF
v_gene: TRBV19; j_gene: TRBJ2-3; CDR3aa: CASSNGAGVSTDTQCF
v_gene: TRBV6-2/TRBV6-3; j_gene: TRBJ2-7; CDR3aa: CASSWGLPFYEQYF
v_gene: TRBV4-3; j_gene: TRBJ2-7; CDR3aa: CASSQDGTGGPYEQYF
v_gene: TRBV27; j_gene: TRBJ2-1; CDR3aa: CASSPRSTYNEQFF
v_gene: TRBV24-1; j_gene: TRBJ2-3; CDR3aa: CATSDPIGTQYF
v_gene: TRBV28; j_gene: TRBJ2-5; CDR3aa: CASRIGTGGFRETQYF
v_gene: TRBV20-1; j_gene: TRBJ2-3; CDR3aa: CSARVGARYTDTQYF
v_gene: TRBV4-3; j_gene: TRBJ1-1; CDR3aa: CASSKDPGQGKAFF
v_gene: TRBV29-1; j_gene: TRBJ2-7; CDR3aa: CSVDQGLGPYEQYF
v_gene: TRBV5-1; j_gene: TRBJ1-4; CDR3aa: CASSLDSTNEKLFF
v_gene: TRBV29-1; j_gene: TRBJ1-1; CDR3aa: CSGQGMNTEAFF
v_gene: TRBV29-1; j_gene: TRBJ2-3; CDR3aa: CSVEDAGTDTQYF
v_gene: TRBV7-9; j_gene: TRBJ2-1; CDR3aa: CASSTRQGPTYNEQFF
v_gene: TRBV9; j_gene: TRBJ2-7; CDR3aa: CASSVAEGAVYEQYF
v_gene: TRBV5-1; j_gene: TRBJ2-5; CDR3aa: CASSLPGTEETQYF
v_gene: TRBV21-1; j_gene: TRBJ1-2; CDR3aa: CASGPKRGYGYTF
v_gene: TRBV7-2; j_gene: TRBJ2-3; CDR3aa: CASSTPGLVADTQYF
v_gene: TRBV7-9; j_gene: TRBJ2-7; CDR3aa: CASSFKGAAYEQYF
v_gene: TRBV6-2/TRBV6-3; j_gene: TRBJ2-2; CDR3aa: CASSYSTTYTGELFF
v_gene: TRBV3-1; j_gene: TRBJ1-1; CDR3aa: CASSQDGRFNTEAFF
v_gene: TRBV12-3/TRBV12-4; j_gene: TRBJ1-3; CDR3aa: CASSQGGKRGNTIYF
v_gene: TRBV29-1; j_gene: TRBJ2-7; CDR3aa: CSVGQRAGYEQYF
v_gene: TRBV4-3; j_gene: TRBJ2-7; CDR3aa: CASSQTMFLEQYF
v_gene: TRBV30; j_gene: TRBJ1-2; CDR3aa: CAWSPNNYGYTF
v_gene: TRBV4-3; j_gene: TRBJ2-5; CDR3aa: CASSQGWGPGGKTQYF
v_gene: TRBV4-3; j_gene: TRBJ1-2; CDR3aa: CASSQEIADSYGYTF
v_gene: TRBV5-6; j_gene: TRBJ1-1; CDR3aa: CASSLVGTGAEAFF
v_gene: TRBV4-2; j_gene: TRBJ2-7; CDR3aa: CASSQSSGTDYEQYF
v_gene: TRBV6-5; j_gene: TRBJ1-5; CDR3aa: CASDFVGDGVMNQPQHF
v_gene: TRBV24-1; j_gene: TRBJ2-7; CDR3aa: CATSDIGTGGREQYF
v_gene: TRBV20-1; j_gene: TRBJ2-2; CDR3aa: CSAPIAVELFF
v_gene: TRBV10-3; j_gene: TRBJ2-1; CDR3aa: CATGGGAYNEQFF
v_gene: TRBV3-1; j_gene: TRBJ2-5; CDR3aa: CASSPRKVAGQETQYF
v_gene: TRBV7-2; j_gene: TRBJ2-7; CDR3aa: CASSLDSPRQYF
v_gene: TRBV24-1; j_gene: TRBJ2-7; CDR3aa: CATSDSRTASYEQYF
v_gene: TRBV11-1; j_gene: TRBJ2-1; CDR3aa: CASSLRGTSGGGLYNEQFF
v_gene: TRBV5-1; j_gene: TRBJ1-1; CDR3aa: CASLEGAVNTEAFF